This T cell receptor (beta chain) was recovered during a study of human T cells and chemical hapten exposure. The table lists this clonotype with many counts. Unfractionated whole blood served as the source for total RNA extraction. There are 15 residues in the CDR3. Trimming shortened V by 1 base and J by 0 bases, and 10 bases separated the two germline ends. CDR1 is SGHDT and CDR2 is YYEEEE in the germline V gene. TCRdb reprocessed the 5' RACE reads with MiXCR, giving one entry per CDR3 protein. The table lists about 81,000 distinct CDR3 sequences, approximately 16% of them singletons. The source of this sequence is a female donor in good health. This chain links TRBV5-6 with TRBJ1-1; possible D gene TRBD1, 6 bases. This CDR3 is CASSLFGQMNTEAFF. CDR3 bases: TGTGCCAGCAGCTTGTTCGGACAGATGAACACTGAAGCTTTCTTT.